The entry below gives a single T cell receptor (beta chain) sequence along with its context. This clonotype is identified as medium-sized (0.01 to 0.1%). Base quality data are lacking; no much larger clone is found one base away. Reading the germline V gene gives CDR1 KGHSH and CDR2 LQKENI. Relative to germline, V is 2 bases shorter and J is 6 bases shorter, with 13 bases between their ends. CDR3 length: 14 amino acids, cysteine to phenylalanine. Left in the record is the CDR3 DNA by itself, 42 bases read in frame from the first base. PBMCs were labeled with CellTrace CFSE and cultured for 6 to 7 days in RPMI with 8% human serum plus peptide pools at roughly 1 ug/mL each. On a BD FACSAria, proliferating CD4 T cells were sorted without fixation as live CD56-CD19-CD16-CD3+CD4+ CFSE-low cells. Enrolled adults were healthy and seronegative for ZIKV, JEV, YFV, DENV and WNV by microneutralization screening. Samples came from a phase 1, double-blinded, randomized, placebo-controlled trial of an alum-adjuvanted Zika purified-inactivated virus (ZPIV) vaccine. Peripheral blood mononuclear cells were isolated by standard procedure and were kept frozen in liquid nitrogen until use.

Library construction relied on 5' RACE. Before sequencing, TCRbeta libraries were pooled in proportion to the sorted cell numbers of each library. Total RNA from sorted cells was extracted with RNAzol RT, and cDNA was made with an oligo(dT) primer and a template-switching oligo. The TCRbeta V-CDR3-J region was amplified by PCR with Kapa HiFi between a SMARTer oligo primer and a TCRbeta constant-region primer. A second PCR attached Illumina adaptors and sample-specific index barcodes, followed by HighPrep bead cleanup and Bioanalyzer confirmation of a band of roughly 650 bp. The libraries were sequenced on an Illumina MiSeq using 2x151 bp paired-end reads. From the authors' description of their analysis: Reads were demultiplexed with an in-house Java program, and TCRbeta annotations were assigned and clonotypes were counted with MiXCR. To assess repertoire overlap, Morisita-Horn indices from the R package vegan were used, along with UPGMA clustering and Circos plots of recurring clonotypes. Shannon diversity and richness were each normalized to the maximum value possible given the input cell numbers, so the resulting values fell between 0 and 1. MUSCLE was used to align CDR3beta sequences, SeqinR to compute distances, and R to plot multidimensional scaling. Using fastp trimming at Q25 and MiXCR clonotype assembly, TCRdb reanalyzed the public sequencing data and kept in-frame beta chains. Merged by CDR3 protein, the rows form single entries marked with the most common genes and DNA. TCRdb's processing, not the authors', yielded these V and J calls. This sample has over a thousand distinct CDR3 sequences in its table, and 3% to 3.5% of those were observed once. The top ten constitute over 15% of the sample.

This record comes from a study of Japanese encephalitis immunity and Zika vaccine responses (dated by TCRdb to the early 2020s). Background on the whole study: The included participants were given three 5.0 ug doses of alum-adjuvanted ZPIV at weeks 0, 4 and 28. A two-dose regimen of JEV vaccine (IXIARO), with doses given 28 days apart, was administered to 11 to 13 participants two to three months before the first ZPIV dose. Around twelve participants received one dose of YFV vaccine (YF-VAX) before ZPIV, and several participants were flavivirus-naive. Six representative participants per pre-vaccination group were picked for TCR sequencing, using samples from week 52 and from week 0, the point after pre-vaccination but before ZPIV. TCR repertoires from three flavivirus-naive individuals were also analyzed at weeks 2, 6 and 52 after the start of ZPIV vaccination. For stimulations, either ZIKV structural-protein peptide pools divided into flavivirus-conserved and non-conserved sets or JEV or YFV peptides matching the pre-vaccination were used. The ZIKV peptides, 15-mers that overlapped by 11 residues, were chosen for containing NetMHCpan/NetMHCII-predicted epitopes with affinity below 50 nM. The study asked whether earlier vaccination against Japanese encephalitis virus (JEV) or yellow fever virus (YFV) shaped CD4 T cell responses to the Zika vaccine.

Points the paper makes about the study in general: Samples grouped by participant and showed no similarity between individuals, suggesting that no public TCRs were detected. JEV-pre-vaccinated donors showed higher repertoire similarity across time-points and stimulations than YFV-pre-vaccinated donors, indicating more clonotypes common to ZIKV and JEV stimulation. Only a few individuals showed CD8 T cell responses to ZIKV peptide pools, and those responses were very low in magnitude. The analysis was restricted to a subset of trial participants with three doses and adequate samples, and the entire vaccinated cohort was not analyzed. After ZPIV, repertoire richness of CD4 T cells responding to conserved ZIKV epitopes significantly decreased in JEV-pre-vaccinated donors. The individual peptides behind the cross-reactive responses were not identified because limits on sample size made peptide-pool deconvolution impossible.

The specimen was antigen-activated CD4+ T cells from blood, cultured, collected during a Zika inactivated vaccine study. Recombination connected TRBV18 to TRBJ2-5; TRBD1 is a weak D gene call, 6 bases matching. This TCR came from an adult man who received an inactivated Zika virus vaccine. The CDR3: CASSPVQGRKTQYF. The sequence in DNA is TGTGCCAGCTCACCAGTCCAGGGGAGAAAGACCCAGTACTTC.